The source of this T cell receptor beta chain is a study of T cells in Graves' hyperthyroidism and ophthalmopathy. This clonotype occurred once. J gave up 0 bases and V 6 bases, and 7 bases lay outside the gene matches. Looked up from germline, CDR1 is MNHNS and CDR2 is SASEGT. This CDR3 is 15 amino acids long. Before ophthalmopathy appeared, progressors gave blood at initial hyperthyroidism diagnosis. Authors of the study amplified TCR beta CDR3 regions from RNA transcripts. TCR CDR3 regions were first amplified by RT-PCR with HTBI primers. From the multiplex PCR reads, TCRdb called clonotypes with MiXCR, one entry per CDR3 protein. The table shows under 300,000 distinct CDR3 sequences, with less than 30% occurring only once.

The material sequenced was blood. The chain combines TRBV6-1 with TRBJ2-7, with TRBD1 identical over 8 bases. The sequence was collected from a man aged 40-50 years with Graves' hyperthyroidism that later progressed to Graves' ophthalmopathy. The CDR3 DNA sequence: TGTGCCAGCAGGTCGAACAGGGGGAGCTCCTACGAGCAGTACTTC. This sequence encodes CASRSNRGSSYEQYF.